A selection of T cell receptor beta chains follows, all from one sample in a study of T cells after yellow fever vaccination. TCRdb processed the 5' RACE reads anew with MiXCR; each CDR3 protein has one entry. The sample lists 350,000 to 450,000 distinct CDR3 sequences, under 20% seen once, with over 15% in the top ten. Sequencing used PBMCs, obtained before the yellow fever booster vaccination. Receptor source: a man aged 18 to 35 who received the YFV17D yellow fever vaccine. Both conserved end residues are part of each CDR3. A D gene is named only where the DNA matches it firmly. Part of the rows lack a size; the others show once, few, many or a class for expanded clones.

J | size | D | V | DNA | CDR3
TRBJ2-7 | many | TRBD1 | TRBV29-1 | TGCAGCGTTGTAAGGACAGGGAGCTACGAGCAGTACTTC | CSVVRTGSYEQYF
TRBJ2-7 | few | TRBD1 | TRBV12-5 | TGTGCTAGTGGTTTGGTAAGACAGGGTGTTTCCTACGAGCAGTACTTC | CASGLVRQGVSYEQYF
TRBJ2-1 | NA | NA | TRBV7-3 | TGTGCCAGCAGCTTAGGGGGGGCTACCGATGAGCAGTTCTTC | CASSLGGATDEQFF
TRBJ2-5 | NA | TRBD1 | TRBV7-7 | TGTGCCAGCAGCCCGAGTACCTTGACAGGGAAAGAGACCCAGTACTTC | CASSPSTLTGKETQYF
TRBJ2-5 | many | TRBD2 | TRBV7-9 | TGTGCCAGCAGCTTCGGCGGGGGACAAGAGACCCAGTACTTC | CASSFGGGQETQYF
TRBJ1-6 | NA | TRBD1 | TRBV6-1 | TGTGCCAGCAGTGAGCTGGACAGGGTTAATTCACCCCTCCACTTT | CASSELDRVNSPLHF
TRBJ1-6 | many | TRBD1 | TRBV7-2 | TGTGCCAGCAGCATGGCAGGGGGTGGACCCCTCCACTTT | CASSMAGGGPLHF
TRBJ2-5 | few | NA | TRBV4-2 | TGTGCCAGCAGCCAAGAATGGAGGGTTGTGGAGACCCAGTACTTC | CASSQEWRVVETQYF
TRBJ2-2 | NA | NA | TRBV11-3 | TGTGCCAGCAGCTTATCAACGCCCCGGGGCGCCGGGGAGCTGTTTTTT | CASSLSTPRGAGELFF
TRBJ2-1 | few | NA | TRBV9 | TGTGCCAGCAGCGCCGGTACTAGCCCTCCCAACAATGAGCAGTTCTTC | CASSAGTSPPNNEQFF
TRBJ2-3 | once | TRBD1 | TRBV7-2 | TGTGCCAGCAGCTTTGGACAGGGGTTAACAGATACGCAGTATTTT | CASSFGQGLTDTQYF
TRBJ2-5 | many | NA | TRBV5-1 | TGCGCCAGCAGCTTGGGGTCTGGGGAGACCCAGTACTTC | CASSLGSGETQYF
TRBJ2-5 | NA | NA | TRBV7-2 | TGTGCCAGCAGCCCCGACAGGCACCAAGAGACCCAGTACTTC | CASSPDRHQETQYF
TRBJ2-1 | NA | TRBD2 | TRBV7-9 | TGTGCCAGCAGCTCGCCTCCGGGACTAGGGCACAATGAGCAGTTCTTC | CASSSPPGLGHNEQFF
TRBJ1-1 | few | NA | TRBV20-1 | TGCAGTGCTGGAATGGGGGATCGGGGTGAAGCTTTCTTT | CSAGMGDRGEAFF
TRBJ1-2 | few | TRBD1 | TRBV4-1 | TGCGCCAGCAGCCAAGGGGGAATTGGGACAGCCTCGAACTGGTTC | CASSQGGIGTASNWF
TRBJ2-3 | NA | NA | TRBV7-2 | TGTGCCAGCAGCCCCCGACTAGCAGGGGGCATCTGGGATACGCAGTATTTT | CASSPRLAGGIWDTQYF
TRBJ1-2 | NA | NA | TRBV7-9 | TGTGCCAGCAGCTTGGCAGTCGGGACGCAACTTTATGGCTACACCTTC | CASSLAVGTQLYGYTF
TRBJ2-5 | NA | NA | TRBV30 | TGTGCCTGGAGTGTAATGGGGCTAGGGGAGACCCAGTACTTC | CAWSVMGLGETQYF
TRBJ2-7 | NA | NA | TRBV30 | TGTGCCTGGAGGCCGCTGGAGGGTTACTACGAGCAGTACTTC | CAWRPLEGYYEQYF
TRBJ2-3 | few | NA | TRBV9 | TGTGCCAGCAGCGTGGGCGGGGATGGCACAGATACGCAGTATTTT | CASSVGGDGTDTQYF
TRBJ2-4 | few | NA | TRBV4-3 | TGCGCCAGCAGCCAAGGGTCGGGAGTAGCCAAAAACATTCAGTACTTC | CASSQGSGVAKNIQYF
TRBJ2-2 | many | NA | TRBV7-2 | TGTGCCAGCAGCGCACAGCCGGGACAAACGAACACCGGGGAGCTGTTTTTT | CASSAQPGQTNTGELFF
TRBJ2-4 | few | NA | TRBV3-2 | TGTGCCAGCAGCCAAGTCCGGGACAGGGCGAACATTCAGTACTTC | CASSQVRDRANIQYF
TRBJ1-1 | NA | TRBD1 | TRBV28 | TGTGCCAGCCACCCCAGGGGGCAAACTGAAGCTTTCTTT | CASHPRGQTEAFF
TRBJ2-3 | few | NA | TRBV4-2 | TGTGCCAGCAGCCGCCGTTACATGGACGGAGATACGCAGTATTTT | CASSRRYMDGDTQYF
TRBJ2-2 | NA | NA | TRBV12-3/TRBV12-4 | TGTGCCAGCAGTTCAACAGGGAGTTCGGCCGGGGAGCTGTTTTTT | CASSSTGSSAGELFF
TRBJ1-1 | NA | NA | TRBV19 | TGTGCCAGTAGTATGTCGTCCGGCACTGAAGCTTTCTTT | CASSMSSGTEAFF
TRBJ2-7 | NA | TRBD2 | TRBV6-5 | TGTGCCAGCAGTTACGATACTAGCGGACGCGAGCAGTACTTC | CASSYDTSGREQYF
TRBJ2-2 | few | NA | TRBV6-6 | TGTGCCAGCAGTTACCTCGTATCCACCGGGGAGCTGTTTTTT | CASSYLVSTGELFF
TRBJ2-3 | many | NA | TRBV5-6 | TGTGCCAGCAGCTTGGCCTATACGCAGTATTTT | CASSLAYTQYF
TRBJ2-3 | few | NA | TRBV24-1 | TGTGCCACCAGTGACTACTCGGGGACAGATACGCAGTATTTT | CATSDYSGTDTQYF
TRBJ2-2 | NA | TRBD2 | TRBV6-2/TRBV6-3 | TGTGCCAGCAGTTCTCACTCGGGGGGGCGGAACACCGGGGAGCTGTTTTTT | CASSSHSGGRNTGELFF
TRBJ2-1 | few | NA | TRBV6-2/TRBV6-3 | TGTGCCAGCAGATACAGGGACAATGAGCAGTTCTTC | CASRYRDNEQFF
TRBJ2-5 | NA | TRBD1 | TRBV7-9 | TGTGCCAGCAGCTTAGTCGGGACAGGGGTGCAAGAGACCCAGTACTTC | CASSLVGTGVQETQYF
TRBJ2-3 | NA | NA | TRBV9 | TGTGCCAGCAGCGCCCCAGGCGAATACACAGATACGCAGTATTTT | CASSAPGEYTDTQYF
TRBJ2-1 | NA | TRBD2 | TRBV7-2 | TGTGCCAGCAGCCCCAGACTAGCAGAGCAGTTCTTC | CASSPRLAEQFF
TRBJ2-4 | few | NA | TRBV7-2 | TGTGCCAGCAGCTTAGTTCAGGGTGTCAACATTCAGTACTTC | CASSLVQGVNIQYF
TRBJ2-1 | NA | NA | TRBV20-1 | TGCAGTGCTATAGGTATTGGGGACCGATACAATGAGCAGTTCTTC | CSAIGIGDRYNEQFF
TRBJ2-3 | few | TRBD2 | TRBV11-2 | TGTGCCAGCAGCGCCGCTAGCGGGGGGGGCTTGGGCACAGATACGCAGTATTTT | CASSAASGGGLGTDTQYF
TRBJ1-1 | NA | NA | TRBV20-1 | TGCAGTGCTAGAGGGGCGGCGGAGGGGATTACTGAAGCTTTCTTT | CSARGAAEGITEAFF